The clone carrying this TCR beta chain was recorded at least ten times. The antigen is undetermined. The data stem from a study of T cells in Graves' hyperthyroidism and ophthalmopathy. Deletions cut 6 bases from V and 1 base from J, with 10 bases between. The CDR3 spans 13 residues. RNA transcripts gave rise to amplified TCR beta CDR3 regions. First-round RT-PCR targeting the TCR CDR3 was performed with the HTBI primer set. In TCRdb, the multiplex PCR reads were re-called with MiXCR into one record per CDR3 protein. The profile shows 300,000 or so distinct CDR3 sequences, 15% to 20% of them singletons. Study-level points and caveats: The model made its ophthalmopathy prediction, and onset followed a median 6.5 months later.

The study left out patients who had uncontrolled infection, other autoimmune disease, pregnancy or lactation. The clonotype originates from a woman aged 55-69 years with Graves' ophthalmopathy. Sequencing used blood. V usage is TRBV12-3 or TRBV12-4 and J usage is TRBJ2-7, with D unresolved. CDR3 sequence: CASRYSRSYEQYF. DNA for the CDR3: TGTGCCAGCAGGTACAGTCGGTCCTACGAGCAGTACTTC.